In this sample, the clone carrying this T cell receptor beta chain turned up a few times. Its target is unknown. Sequencing used immunoSEQ multiplex PCR; TCRdb keeps in-frame clones, though not all of them. The table records roughly 13,000 clones, around 94% of them present only once. The sample comes from a study of T cell clonotyping in hematopoietic cell transplantation. General study findings and limits: Few recipient clonotypes overlapped donors; over 95% were de novo at given depth. Broader posttransplant TCR repertoire diversity was predicted by graft donor and pretransplant recipient Inverse Simpson Index values. Without cell sorting, CD4 versus CD8 contributions remain unresolved.

CDR1 and CDR2 (germline): SGHTA, FQGNSA. This CDR3 contains 16 residues. Trimming cost V 5 bases and J 5 bases, with 21 bases left between them. The material sequenced was PBMCs, taken 30 days after allogeneic stem cell transplant. V and J are TRBV7-2 and TRBJ1-1, with D perhaps TRBD1 (6 bases). The TCR originated in a male patient aged 60-69 years who had an allogeneic stem cell transplant from an unrelated donor, so the T cells may come from the graft donor. Some clones in this sample may be carry-over from other donors' samples. CDR3 region: CASSPIHPPGATEAFF. CDR3 coding DNA: TGTGCCAGCAGCCCGATTCACCCCCCGGGGGCGACTGAAGCTTTCTTT.